The source of this TCR beta chain is a study of identical twins. TCRdb itself ran the 5' RACE reads through MiXCR, one entry per CDR3 protein. The table includes around 480,000 distinct CDR3 sequences, over 12% detected once. Overall study results and limits: Conclusions rested on cross-sectional statistics rather than following the same donors.

Notes on this clonotype: What it binds is unknown.

Separately, the same data were catalogued under a study of yellow fever vaccine responses in identical twins. Per that study: Vaccine T cell responses of twins reportedly seemed partly convergent and partly personalized.

This TCR derives from a woman aged 18 to 35 in good health. The specimen sequenced was CD4+ T cells sorted from blood.

This CDR3 is CSAKRTVETQYF. Written as DNA, the CDR3 is TGCAGTGCCAAGAGGACAGTCGAGACCCAGTACTTC. The rearrangement uses TRBV20-1 and TRBJ2-5; the D gene is possibly TRBD1 (6 bases). V lost 6 bases to trimming and J lost 5 bases, with 13 bases between them. This CDR3 contains 12 residues. Germline lookup yields CDR1 DFQATT and CDR2 SNEGSKA (reference sequence).